This T cell receptor (beta chain) was sequenced in a study of blood T cell repertoires in COVID-19. The CDR3 has 11 residues. Trimming removed 3 bases at V and 7 bases at J, with 7 bases between. The authors' processing: Estimation of nucleated cell counts was performed using reference gene primer amplification. This table comes from immunoSEQ multiplex PCR, and its TCRdb copy is limited to in-frame clones, with some not included. D and trimming come from the DNA, and the V and J calls and clone size come from that table. The sample records some 41,000 clones, roughly 85% being singletons. The sample consisted of peripheral blood. This sequence was found in a man aged 40-49 years with active COVID-19. The V and J genes are TRBV12-3 or TRBV12-4 and TRBJ2-7; D is possibly TRBD1 (5 bases). The chain's CDR3 is CASSLGPEQYF. CDR3 DNA sequence: TGTGCCAGCAGTTTGGGGCCAGAGCAGTACTTC.